These T cell receptor beta chains were read from a single sample in a study of shared clonotypes between healthy human individuals. This table comes from immunoSEQ multiplex PCR, and its TCRdb copy is limited to in-frame clones, with some not included. The sample has under 850,000 clones, about 91% seen once. The sample comprised naive CD8+ T cells sorted from blood. The receptors were gathered from a man aged 25 to 40 in good health. Both conserved end residues are part of each CDR3. The listing skips clone size in some rows; elsewhere it reads once, few, many or a size class.

TRBV10-1	NA	TRBJ2-2	CASSDSQGASTGELFF
TRBV7-9	NA	TRBJ2-1	CASSRPGANEQFF
TRBV27	once	TRBJ2-3	CASGGRGYTDTQYF
TRBV11-2	NA	TRBJ2-3	CASSSPRPSGTTPHDTQYF
TRBV10-3	NA	TRBJ2-7	CAISEAGVRPYEQYF
TRBV7-9	NA	TRBJ2-5	CASSLASGRTAAWLTQYF
TRBV4-3	NA	TRBJ2-7	CASSQGTRDPSYEQYF
TRBV7-9	NA	TRBJ2-2	CASSHRAGELFF
TRBV15	NA	TRBJ1-4	CATSSRQGNEKLFF
TRBV9	NA	TRBJ1-5	CASSSGTAYQPQHF
TRBV9	NA	TRBJ2-5	CASSARTGGPRKETQYF
TRBV9	NA	TRBJ2-3	CASSVGLAGEDTQYF
TRBV7-2	NA	TRBJ2-7	CASSLGLSSYEQYF
TRBV6-1	NA	TRBJ2-7	CASSFDISSPYEQYF
TRBV27	NA	TRBJ2-7	CASSRTKSAGTGPYEQYF
TRBV28	NA	TRBJ1-3	CASSRQIRTGSGNTIYF
TRBV27	NA	TRBJ1-5	CASSFGSGNQPQHF
TRBV11-2	NA	TRBJ1-1	CASSLGTANTEAFF
TRBV9	NA	TRBJ1-2	CASSGRVSYGYTF
TRBV6-1	NA	TRBJ2-7	CASSEGGAGWIREQYF
TRBV19	NA	TRBJ2-2	CASSNERMGAGELFF
TRBV7-6	NA	TRBJ2-7	CASSEVAGTSDEQYF
TRBV7-9	few	TRBJ1-5	CASSDGTQPQHF
TRBV19	NA	TRBJ2-1	CASIGDGGGRSYNEQFF
TRBV2	NA	TRBJ1-5	CASRTGTGGDQPQHF
TRBV14	NA	TRBJ2-7	CASSQGRAEQYF